A selection of T cell receptor beta chains follows, all from one sample in a study of blood T cell repertoires in COVID-19. Profiled with immunoSEQ multiplex PCR; TCRdb holds only in-frame clones, not every one. The sample shows fewer than 60,000 clones, approximately 85% of them seen only once. Sequencing was done on a sample of peripheral blood. Receptor source: a woman aged 80 or over with COVID-19, enrolled during active disease. CDR3s include the opening cysteine and the closing phenylalanine or tryptophan. The order of the fields is CDR3 DNA, CDR3 protein, clone size, J gene, D gene, V gene. The D gene is left open where the match is weak. Only part of the rows carry a size: once, few, many, or a class if the clone is expanded.

DNA: TGTGCCTGGAGTGCAGGGGGAATACGAGAGACCCAGTACTTC
CDR3: CAWSAGGIRETQYF
size: -
J: TRBJ2-5
D: TRBD1
V: TRBV30

DNA: TGTGCCAGCAGTTCGGGACAGGGGAGGAAGCAGTACTTC
CDR3: CASSSGQGRKQYF
size: -
J: TRBJ2-7
D: TRBD1
V: TRBV6-5

DNA: TGTGCCAGCTCACCAGTCGGACAGTCCTACAATGAGCAGTTCTTC
CDR3: CASSPVGQSYNEQFF
size: -
J: TRBJ2-1
D: -
V: TRBV18

DNA: TGCAGCGTTGATTCAGGGGCCGGCTATGGCTACACCTTC
CDR3: CSVDSGAGYGYTF
size: -
J: TRBJ1-2
D: -
V: TRBV29-1

DNA: TGCGCCAGCAGTGAGTCAGGGGTAGGGGACTACGAGCAGTACTTC
CDR3: CASSESGVGDYEQYF
size: -
J: TRBJ2-7
D: -
V: TRBV10-1

DNA: TGTGCCAGCAGCCAACTCCGGGACAATATGAATACGCAGTATTTT
CDR3: CASSQLRDNMNTQYF
size: once
J: TRBJ2-3
D: -
V: TRBV3-1/TRBV3-2

DNA: TGTGCCAGCAGCCAAGAGCAGGGGATAAGGCGTGAAAAACTGTTTTTT
CDR3: CASSQEQGIRREKLFF
size: -
J: TRBJ1-4
D: -
V: TRBV3-1/TRBV3-2

DNA: TGTGCCAGTTGTTGGCTAGCGGGAGGACGGCAGTTCTTC
CDR3: CASCWLAGGRQFF
size: -
J: TRBJ2-1
D: TRBD2
V: TRBV19

DNA: TGTGCCAGCAGCGTAGACTACTCCCCTCCCTCAAACATTCAGTACTTC
CDR3: CASSVDYSPPSNIQYF
size: -
J: TRBJ2-4
D: -
V: TRBV9

DNA: TGTGCCAGCAGCATAGGAGGGCCGGGCGATGAGCAGTTCTTC
CDR3: CASSIGGPGDEQFF
size: once
J: TRBJ2-1
D: -
V: TRBV5-6

DNA: TGTGCCAGCAATCGGGTTGGAAACACCATATATTTT
CDR3: CASNRVGNTIYF
size: -
J: TRBJ1-3
D: -
V: TRBV12-3/TRBV12-4

DNA: TGCGCCAGCAGTTCACCGGGACAGGTCCAATTGAGGAACACCGGGGAGCTGTTTTTT
CDR3: CASSSPGQVQLRNTGELFF
size: -
J: TRBJ2-2
D: TRBD1
V: TRBV5-1

DNA: TGTGCCAGCAGCCCCTCGGGGAACTATGGCTACACCTTC
CDR3: CASSPSGNYGYTF
size: once
J: TRBJ1-2
D: -
V: TRBV6-6

DNA: TGTGCCAGTAGTACTGGGACAGGGGGTCAAATGGGGGGCTACACCTTC
CDR3: CASSTGTGGQMGGYTF
size: -
J: TRBJ1-2
D: TRBD1
V: TRBV19

DNA: TGTGCCAGTACCTGGACTAGCGGGGCCTACAATGAGCAGTTCTTC
CDR3: CASTWTSGAYNEQFF
size: -
J: TRBJ2-1
D: TRBD2
V: TRBV19

DNA: TGTGCCAGCAGCCAGTCCATCGAAGAGCAGTTCTTC
CDR3: CASSQSIEEQFF
size: -
J: TRBJ2-1
D: -
V: TRBV28

DNA: TGTGCCAGCAGCCGACTAGCGGGAGGGACCACAGATACGCAGTATTTT
CDR3: CASSRLAGGTTDTQYF
size: -
J: TRBJ2-3
D: TRBD2
V: TRBV11-3

DNA: TGTGCCAGTAGCAATCAAGGGGCAGGGGATCAGCCCCAGCATTTT
CDR3: CASSNQGAGDQPQHF
size: -
J: TRBJ1-5
D: -
V: TRBV19

DNA: TGTGCCAGCTCACCAAGTCGGTCTAGCGGGAGTCTATCCGGGGAGCTGTTTTTT
CDR3: CASSPSRSSGSLSGELFF
size: -
J: TRBJ2-2
D: TRBD2
V: TRBV18

DNA: TGTGCCACCCTAAGAGGGCGCGAGCAGTACTTC
CDR3: CATLRGREQYF
size: -
J: TRBJ2-7
D: -
V: TRBV2

DNA: TGCGCCAGCAGTGTGGGGGGGGAGGCCGGGGAGCTGTTTTTT
CDR3: CASSVGGEAGELFF
size: -
J: TRBJ2-2
D: TRBD2
V: TRBV10-1

DNA: TGTGCCAGCAGGGACAGCAACTATGGCTACACCTTC
CDR3: CASRDSNYGYTF
size: few
J: TRBJ1-2
D: -
V: TRBV6-5

DNA: TGTGCCAGCAGCCCCTGGACAGGGGGAAGCAATCAGCCCCAGCATTTT
CDR3: CASSPWTGGSNQPQHF
size: -
J: TRBJ1-5
D: TRBD1
V: TRBV5-8

DNA: TGCGCCAGCAGCTTGGATGCCGGGACTGGAAACACCATATATTTT
CDR3: CASSLDAGTGNTIYF
size: -
J: TRBJ1-3
D: -
V: TRBV5-1

DNA: TGTGCCAGCAGCTTAGTATGGACTATGGGCGGCAATGAGCAGTTCTTC
CDR3: CASSLVWTMGGNEQFF
size: -
J: TRBJ2-1
D: -
V: TRBV7-2